This TCR beta chain was sequenced for a study of regulatory T cells (dated by TCRdb to 2017 to 2018). Background on the whole study: The study compared T-cell receptor beta repertoires of sorted regulatory, conventional CD4+ and CD8+ T cells in CD3G-deficient patients with those in healthy controls. Beyond this particular receptor, the publication reports: Enrichment for hydrophobic residues at CDR3 positions 6 and 7 was found in conventional CD4+ T cells from CD3G-deficient patients, suggesting more self-reactive specificities. Patient repertoires showed restricted unique TRB V-J pairs and skewed V and J gene usage, most marked in regulatory T cells.

The multiplex PCR used 52 forward TRBV primers and 13 reverse TRBJ primers, with assay-based and computational corrections for amplification bias. Within the immunoSEQ assay, multiplex PCR amplified rearranged TRB loci from genomic DNA. TRB amplicons were sequenced using an Illumina HiSeq platform. Per the authors' processing: Raw sequences were error-filtered and aligned to reference gene sequences by custom algorithms, then analyzed with the immunoSEQ online tools. Frequencies of productive and nonproductive TRB rearrangements were assessed among unique sequences as well as among total sequences. For TRB CDR3 positions 6 and 7, hydrophobicity together with amino acid composition served as the basis for assessing self-reactivity potential. For group comparisons, t tests, Mann-Whitney tests or two-way ANOVA were performed in Prism software. TCRdb carries this immuneACCESS record with in-frame sequences only. Its versions omit some clonotypes, under half of them owing to an unresolved V gene in the studies checked, with the rest unexplained. The DNA was the basis for D and trimming; V, J and clone size are from that table. The sample records approximately 37,000 clones, about 88% of which are singletons. The top ten clonotypes cover 2.4% of the sample.

This clone has only one observation. This clone's antigen is unknown. No qualities accompany the bases; no much larger clone lies one base away. There are 16 amino acids in the CDR3, from cysteine to phenylalanine inclusive. Of all the DNA, just the CDR3 is kept, 48 bases in frame from base 1. Reading the germline V gene gives CDR1 SGHRS and CDR2 YFSETQ. The trim is 4 bases for V and 7 bases for J, with a gap of 20 bases between the germline ends. All CD3G-deficient patients had evidence of autoimmunity, which was more severe in two of the patients. Patients ranged from 2 to 39 years of age at testing and had reduced naive and increased memory CD4+ and CD8+ T-cell proportions. CD4+ cells were FACS-sorted into CD25-high CD127-low regulatory T cells and CD25-low CD127-high conventional CD4+ T cells. Roughly 6 individuals with CD3G deficiency were included in the patient group. Patient samples and clinical data were obtained from an international physician network spanning the United States, Europe and Asia. Ficoll density separation was used to isolate peripheral blood mononuclear cells.

The receptor was derived from a young adult with CD3G deficiency. In this chain, TRBV5-1 is recombined with TRBJ2-2; tentative D gene TRBD1, with 6 bases matching. Sequencing was done on a sample of conventional CD4+ T cells sorted from blood. The CDR3: CASSLNWLGDNGELFF. In nucleotides, the sequence is TGCGCCAGCAGCCTCAACTGGTTAGGGGACAACGGGGAGCTGTTTTTT.